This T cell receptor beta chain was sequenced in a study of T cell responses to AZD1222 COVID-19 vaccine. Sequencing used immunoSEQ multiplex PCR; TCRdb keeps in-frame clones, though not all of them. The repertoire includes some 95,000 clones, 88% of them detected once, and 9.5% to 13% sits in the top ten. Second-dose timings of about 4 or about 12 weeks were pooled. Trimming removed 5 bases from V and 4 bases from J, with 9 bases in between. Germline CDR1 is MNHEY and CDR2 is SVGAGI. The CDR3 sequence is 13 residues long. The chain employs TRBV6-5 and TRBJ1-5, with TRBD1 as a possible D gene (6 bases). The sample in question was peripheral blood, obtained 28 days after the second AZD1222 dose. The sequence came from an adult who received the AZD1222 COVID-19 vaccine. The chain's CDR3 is CASSLGQNQPQHF. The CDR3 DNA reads TGTGCCAGCAGTCTCGGACAGAATCAGCCCCAGCATTTT.